This is a list of T cell receptor beta chains from one sample in a study of post-analysis software for immune sequencing data. MiXCR was run by TCRdb on the PCR reads, yielding one entry per CDR3 protein. The table has hundreds of thousands of distinct CDR3 sequences, over 45% seen once. The sample comprised blood. The receptors originated from a girl aged 2 to 9 with multiple sclerosis. The CDR3 runs from the conserved cysteine through the conserved F or W. Fields, in order: V gene, D gene, J gene, clone size, CDR3 DNA, CDR3 protein. A D gene is named only where the DNA matches it firmly. Clone size is not always given. Where it is, it says once, few, many or a class for expanded clones.

TRBV30	TRBD2	TRBJ2-1	-	TGTGCCTGGAGTGTACAGCGGGGGGCCTACAATGAGCAGTTCTTC	CAWSVQRGAYNEQFF
TRBV19	-	TRBJ2-3	-	TGTGCCAGTATAGGGGGAGATACGCAGTATTTT	CASIGGDTQYF
TRBV5-1	TRBD1	TRBJ2-7	-	TGCGCCAGCAGCCCCAGGGACAGGGGCCTTCCTGAGCAGTACTTC	CASSPRDRGLPEQYF
TRBV15	-	TRBJ1-2	-	TGTGCCACCAGCAGAATCTCAGGGCACAGGGATGGCTACACCTTC	CATSRISGHRDGYTF
TRBV7-2	-	TRBJ2-2	-	TGTGCCAGCAGCTTAGAGGCATCCGGGGAGCTGTTTTTT	CASSLEASGELFF
TRBV27	-	TRBJ2-1	-	TGTGCCAGCAGAAGGTTGACTAGAGGTCTCTACAATGAGCAGTTCTTC	CASRRLTRGLYNEQFF
TRBV6-1	-	TRBJ1-2	-	TGTGCCAGCAGCCCCGCTACCGTCTATGGCTACACCTTC	CASSPATVYGYTF
TRBV3-1	TRBD2	TRBJ2-5	few	TGTGCCAGCCTATCCTTAAGCGGGACCGGCGAGACCCAGTACTTC	CASLSLSGTGETQYF
TRBV27	-	TRBJ2-3	-	TGTGCCAGCAGTTTATTAGGGACCTTTTCCACAGATACGCAGTATTTT	CASSLLGTFSTDTQYF
TRBV21-1	-	TRBJ2-3	-	TGTGCCAGCAGCAAAAGGCCGACTAGCGGGGGAGTAACAGATACGCAGTATTTT	CASSKRPTSGGVTDTQYF
TRBV20-1	TRBD1	TRBJ1-2	-	TGCAGTGCTTCGGGACAGAACTATGGCTACACCTTC	CSASGQNYGYTF
TRBV15	-	TRBJ2-7	-	TGTGCCACCAGCCCAGGAGGCTCCTACGAGCAGTACTTC	CATSPGGSYEQYF
TRBV7-8	TRBD1	TRBJ2-7	once	TGTGCCAGCAGCTTATTTCCTCGGACAGGACCAACCTACGAGCAGTACTTC	CASSLFPRTGPTYEQYF
TRBV12-3/TRBV12-4	TRBD2	TRBJ2-1	-	TGTGCCAGCAGTTTACGACTAGCGGGGACATACAATGAGCAGTTCTTC	CASSLRLAGTYNEQFF
TRBV7-9	-	TRBJ2-4	-	TGTGCCAGCAGCGAAATTTCCAATCACATTCAGTACTTC	CASSEISNHIQYF
TRBV10-3	-	TRBJ1-3	-	TGTGCCATCGGCAGGACGGACTCTGGAAACACCATATATTTT	CAIGRTDSGNTIYF
TRBV30	TRBD2	TRBJ2-7	-	TGTGCCTCATCCATAGCGGGAGGACGTCCGCTGCAGTACTTC	CASSIAGGRPLQYF
TRBV6-1	-	TRBJ2-7	-	TGTGCCAGCAGTGAAGCACCCCAGGATCCCTACGAGCAGTACTTC	CASSEAPQDPYEQYF
TRBV20-1	TRBD1	TRBJ1-2	few	TGCAGTGCGGGCGGACAGGGGGAGGGCTACACCTTC	CSAGGQGEGYTF
TRBV20-1	TRBD1	TRBJ2-5	few	TGCAGTGCTAGAGTGGCAGGGGGTATGAGAGAGACCCAGTACTTC	CSARVAGGMRETQYF
TRBV29-1	TRBD2	TRBJ2-5	few	TGCAGCGTCCTTCCCATTACTAGCGCAAGGGAGACCCAGTACTTC	CSVLPITSARETQYF
TRBV19	-	TRBJ2-1	-	TGTGCCAGTCAGAATAGCCCAGGGTCGAATTACAATGAGCAGTTCTTC	CASQNSPGSNYNEQFF
TRBV5-5	-	TRBJ2-1	-	TGTGCCAGCAGCTTAGGGTATCTAGCCACCTACAATGAGCAGTTCTTC	CASSLGYLATYNEQFF
TRBV28	TRBD2	TRBJ2-1	-	TGTGCCAGCAGTTTGGGGGGGACGCAGTTCTTC	CASSLGGTQFF
TRBV5-5	TRBD1	TRBJ2-1	few	TGTGCCAGCAGCTTACAGGGGGCGCAGGAGCAGTTCTTC	CASSLQGAQEQFF
TRBV3-1	-	TRBJ2-5	-	TGTGCCAGCAGCCAAGGATGGGGTGGGACCCAGTACTTC	CASSQGWGGTQYF
TRBV29-1	-	TRBJ1-2	-	TGCAGCGTTGAATTTCTAGGGACCTATGGCTACACCTTC	CSVEFLGTYGYTF
TRBV29-1	TRBD1	TRBJ1-2	-	TGCAGCGTAGCCGGGACAGGGGGCGTAAATGACTATGGCTACACCTTC	CSVAGTGGVNDYGYTF
TRBV18	TRBD1	TRBJ2-5	few	TGTGCCAGCTCCCCACAGGGGGCCAGAGAGCAGTACTTC	CASSPQGAREQYF
TRBV29-1	TRBD2	TRBJ2-1	-	TGCAGCGCCGCGACTAGCGGGAGTTCCTACAATGAGCAGTTCTTC	CSAATSGSSYNEQFF
TRBV6-1	-	TRBJ2-7	-	TGTGCCAGCAGCCCAGTTCGGGCGATAAGCTCCTACGAGCAGTACTTC	CASSPVRAISSYEQYF
TRBV29-1	-	TRBJ2-5	-	TGCAGCGTTGAGAGCAGGGAAGAGACCCAGTACTTC	CSVESREETQYF
TRBV7-9	TRBD2	TRBJ2-3	-	TGTGCCAGCCGGCAGCGGGGGGCCTACACAGATACGCAGTATTTT	CASRQRGAYTDTQYF
TRBV7-3	-	TRBJ1-4	-	TGTGCCAGCAGCTTTCTTTCCGCGGCAGCAAATAATCCAACTAATGAAAAACTGTTTTTT	CASSFLSAAANNPTNEKLFF
TRBV10-3	-	TRBJ2-3	-	TGTGCCATCGCGGAAAGGGAGAGCACAGATACGCAGTATTTT	CAIAERESTDTQYF
TRBV10-3	TRBD2	TRBJ2-5	few	TGTGCCATCAACATGACTAGCGGGGGATGTACGGAGACCCAGTACTTC	CAINMTSGGCTETQYF
TRBV2	-	TRBJ2-3	-	TGTGCCAGCAGTGATCCGGTCTGGCTAGTGACAGATACGCAGTATTTT	CASSDPVWLVTDTQYF
TRBV5-5	-	TRBJ2-7	-	TGTGCCAGCAGCTTGGCCTCAGTCTCTAGCGAGCAGTACTTC	CASSLASVSSEQYF
TRBV13	-	TRBJ1-1	-	TGTGCGACCGGACGGGGTCAGGACACTGAAGCTTTCTTT	CATGRGQDTEAFF
TRBV6-5	TRBD1	TRBJ1-6	-	TGTGCCAGCAGTCGCCCGGACAGGGAATATAATTCACCCCTCCACTTT	CASSRPDREYNSPLHF
TRBV10-2	-	TRBJ1-2	-	TGCGCCAGCGGGGAAGCTTATGGCTACACCTTC	CASGEAYGYTF
TRBV12-3/TRBV12-4	TRBD2	TRBJ2-7	once	TGTGCCAGCAGTCGGACTAGCGGCCCCGACGAGCAGTACTTC	CASSRTSGPDEQYF
TRBV10-3	-	TRBJ2-6	-	TGTGCCATCAGTTCCGGTACAGAGCACTCTGGGGCCAACGTCCTGACTTTC	CAISSGTEHSGANVLTF
TRBV7-2	TRBD1	TRBJ2-5	-	TGTGCCAGCAGGGACAGGGGACCCCAAGAGACCCAGTACTTC	CASRDRGPQETQYF
TRBV27	TRBD1	TRBJ2-4	-	TGTGCCAGCAGTTACGGGACAGGACGGGAGCAGTACTTC	CASSYGTGREQYF